The entry below gives a single TCR beta chain sequence along with its context. The antigen remains undetermined. The V end lost 1 base, the J end lost 3 bases, and 21 bases lay between the germline ends. The germline V gene has CDR1 SGHVS and CDR2 FQNEAQ. CDR3 size: 18 residues. This entry is derived from a study of cytomegalovirus exposure and HLA in healthy donors. Primers for the PCR totalled 60 Vbeta and 13 Jbeta. TCRdb's copy holds only in-frame clones and misses some; the assay was immunoSEQ multiplex PCR. The sample has nearly 200,000 clones; roughly 83% are singletons. Study-level findings and limits: Researchers reported from a later analysis that most CMV-associated TCR beta chains appeared HLA-restricted.

Material: PBMCs. This receptor was taken from a male donor in good health and CMV-seropositive. The chain joins TRBV7-8 to TRBJ1-2; no clear D. CDR3 in DNA: TGTGCCAGCAGCTTAGATCCAGGCACATTCTCCGAAGACTATGGCTACACCTTC. Protein sequence: CASSLDPGTFSEDYGYTF.